The TCR beta chain described here comes from a study of T cells in Graves' hyperthyroidism and ophthalmopathy. V was clipped by 7 bases and J by 5 bases; unmatched bases: 8. The CDR3 length is 14 residues. Germline V CDR1 and CDR2: SGHNT, YYREEE (reference sequence). The table lists this clonotype with a few counts. RNA transcripts served as the template for amplifying TCR beta CDR3 regions. RT-PCR in the first round (using the HTBI primer set) targeted the TCR CDR3. TCRdb ran MiXCR on the multiplex PCR reads and lists one entry per CDR3 protein. The sample consists of under 800,000 distinct CDR3 sequences, about 14% of them appearing once.

The receptor comes from a woman aged 18-29 years with Graves' hyperthyroidism. Input material: blood. V and J are TRBV5-4 and TRBJ2-3; 9 nucleotides agree with TRBD2. CDR3 residues: CASSGLASRDTQYF. The CDR3 nucleotides are TGTGCCAGCTCCGGACTAGCGTCGAGAGATACGCAGTATTTT.